The clone carrying this T cell receptor beta chain was found many times. Antigen: not known. These data originate in a study of T cells in Graves' hyperthyroidism and ophthalmopathy. Regarding the study as a whole: In simple terms, a model built on 13 V-J features told ophthalmopathy apart from stable hyperthyroidism.

On the basis of clinical symptoms, serum thyroxine and TRAb, thyroid ultrasound and orbital computed tomography, diagnoses were made. What was amplified from RNA transcripts were TCR beta CDR3 regions. Using the HTBI primer set, a first-round RT-PCR was run on the TCR CDR3. TCRdb reanalysed the multiplex PCR reads using MiXCR and keeps one entry per CDR3 protein. This sample has about 590,000 distinct CDR3 sequences, with approximately 15% found just once. This CDR3 is 15 amino acids long. V lost 2 bases, J lost 0 bases, and 11 bases lay in between. This sequence joins TRBV12-3 or TRBV12-4 and TRBJ2-7; a weak D match, TRBD1 (6 bases). The receptor's source is a woman aged 18-30 years with Graves' ophthalmopathy. Sequenced material: blood. The chain's CDR3 is CASSLSDSFSYEQYF. DNA of the CDR3: TGTGCCAGCAGTTTATCGGACAGTTTCTCCTACGAGCAGTACTTC.